This record concerns one TCR beta chain sequence. The study ran its PCR with 60 Vbeta and 13 Jbeta primers. Libraries were prepared by immunoSEQ multiplex PCR; TCRdb keeps only in-frame clonotypes and omits some of them. The sample shows 150,000 or so clones, over 75% of them seen only once. The data were obtained in a study of cytomegalovirus exposure and HLA in healthy donors. Germline V gene data show CDR1 as SGHDN and CDR2 as FVKESK. The CDR3 is 14 residues long. V lost 4 bases and J 5 bases, leaving 11 bases between the germline ends. The chain recombines TRBV14 with TRBJ1-4; possible D gene TRBD1, 6 bases. The sequence was obtained from a woman between 35 and 50 years old in good health and CMV-seropositive. Sequenced sample: PBMCs. Here the CDR3 reads CASSPRTENEKLFF. CDR3 bases: TGTGCCAGCAGCCCCCGGACAGAGAATGAAAAACTGTTTTTT.